A selection of T cell receptor beta chains follows, all from one sample in a study of response to subunit inactivated influenza vaccine. TCRdb re-derived calls from the RT-PCR reads in MiXCR, one entry per CDR3 protein. The table lists about 190,000 distinct CDR3 sequences, roughly an eighth of them singletons, with about 25% in the top ten. The material was CD8+ T cells sorted from PBMCs, obtained more than 4 days after vaccination. The receptors originated from a man aged 50 or older who received an inactivated influenza vaccine. CDR3s include the opening cysteine and the closing phenylalanine or tryptophan. The order of the fields is J gene, D gene, V gene, clone size, CDR3 DNA, CDR3 protein. A D gene is named only where the DNA matches it firmly. The size entry is marked missing in some rows and otherwise reads once, few, many or a size class.

j_call: TRBJ2-7; d_call: TRBD1; v_call: TRBV3-1; clone_size: .; cdr3_nt: TGTGCCAGCAGCCTAGAAGACAGGGGTAGCTCCTACGAGCAGTACTTC; cdr3_aa: CASSLEDRGSSYEQYF
j_call: TRBJ2-7; d_call: TRBD1; v_call: TRBV7-9; clone_size: .; cdr3_nt: TGTGCCAGCAGCTTAGCGCGGGTAGCAGGGGGCTCCTACGAGCAGTACTTC; cdr3_aa: CASSLARVAGGSYEQYF
j_call: TRBJ2-1; d_call: TRBD2; v_call: TRBV4-3; clone_size: many; cdr3_nt: TGCGCCAGCAGCCAAGATTGGGTTAGGGGGAGAGCGGGGGAGTTCTTC; cdr3_aa: CASSQDWVRGRAGEFF
j_call: TRBJ2-7; d_call: .; v_call: TRBV4-3; clone_size: .; cdr3_nt: TGCGCCAGCAGCCCCCGAAGGGACTACGAGCAGTACTTC; cdr3_aa: CASSPRRDYEQYF
j_call: TRBJ2-5; d_call: .; v_call: TRBV19; clone_size: few; cdr3_nt: TGTGCCAGTAGTCCCGACGAACTGGACAGACGGGATGGAGAGACCCAGTACTTC; cdr3_aa: CASSPDELDRRDGETQYF
j_call: TRBJ2-5; d_call: .; v_call: TRBV30; clone_size: few; cdr3_nt: TGTGCCTGGAATAGGGTGGGTCAAGAGACCCAGTACTTC; cdr3_aa: CAWNRVGQETQYF
j_call: TRBJ2-1; d_call: .; v_call: TRBV12-3/TRBV12-4; clone_size: .; cdr3_nt: TGTGCCAGCCAACACGCGGGAAGGGGCAATGAGCAGTTCTTC; cdr3_aa: CASQHAGRGNEQFF
j_call: TRBJ2-7; d_call: .; v_call: TRBV6-2/TRBV6-3; clone_size: few; cdr3_nt: TGTGCCAGCAGTTACCTCTACAGCGAGCAGTACTTC; cdr3_aa: CASSYLYSEQYF
j_call: TRBJ1-1; d_call: .; v_call: TRBV7-9; clone_size: few; cdr3_nt: TGTGCCAGCAGCTTAAAAGGACCTTACACTGAAGCTTTCTTT; cdr3_aa: CASSLKGPYTEAFF
j_call: TRBJ2-1; d_call: TRBD2; v_call: TRBV4-3; clone_size: few; cdr3_nt: TGCGCCAGCAGCCGGGGCGCGGGGGATGATTCCTACAATGAGCAGTTCTTC; cdr3_aa: CASSRGAGDDSYNEQFF
j_call: TRBJ1-1; d_call: TRBD1; v_call: TRBV6-1; clone_size: .; cdr3_nt: TGTGCCAGCAGCACCGGGATCAGGGGGCACACTGAAGCTTTCTTT; cdr3_aa: CASSTGIRGHTEAFF
j_call: TRBJ2-1; d_call: .; v_call: TRBV7-8; clone_size: .; cdr3_nt: TGTGCCAGCAGCTTAGGGTTCCGAGATGAGCAGTTCTTC; cdr3_aa: CASSLGFRDEQFF
j_call: TRBJ2-7; d_call: .; v_call: TRBV24-1; clone_size: once; cdr3_nt: TGTGCCACCAGTGATTGGACGGCGCGGGAGCAGTACTTC; cdr3_aa: CATSDWTAREQYF
j_call: TRBJ2-1; d_call: TRBD2; v_call: TRBV20-1; clone_size: .; cdr3_nt: TGCTGCGCTAGAGTACGGGGGACTAGCGGGAGTAACAATGAGCAGTTCTTC; cdr3_aa: CCARVRGTSGSNNEQFF
j_call: TRBJ1-1; d_call: .; v_call: TRBV14; clone_size: few; cdr3_nt: TGTGCCAGCAGCCATTTTTCAGTGGCAGGAAGGGTTTGGACTGAAGCTTTCTTT; cdr3_aa: CASSHFSVAGRVWTEAFF
j_call: TRBJ2-3; d_call: .; v_call: TRBV6-1; clone_size: many; cdr3_nt: TGTGCCAGCAGTGAAGTAACTAGCAGCACAGATACGCAGTATTTT; cdr3_aa: CASSEVTSSTDTQYF
j_call: TRBJ2-1; d_call: TRBD2; v_call: TRBV4-1; clone_size: many; cdr3_nt: TGCGCCAGCAGCCAAGTATTCGGGGGGGCTCCAAATGAGCAGTTCTTC; cdr3_aa: CASSQVFGGAPNEQFF
j_call: TRBJ2-1; d_call: .; v_call: TRBV12-3/TRBV12-4; clone_size: few; cdr3_nt: TGTGCCAGCAGCCCCGGGCTCTCACACGCCCCGACTACCTCCTACAATGAGCAGTTCTTC; cdr3_aa: CASSPGLSHAPTTSYNEQFF
j_call: TRBJ2-1; d_call: .; v_call: TRBV20-1; clone_size: .; cdr3_nt: TGCAGTCCTAGAGGGGTGGGCGGTCGGGAATACAATGAGCAGTTCTTC; cdr3_aa: CSPRGVGGREYNEQFF
j_call: TRBJ2-5; d_call: TRBD2; v_call: TRBV3-1; clone_size: .; cdr3_nt: TGTGCCAGCAGCCAAGTCGAGGGACTAGGACGAGAGACCCAGTACTTC; cdr3_aa: CASSQVEGLGRETQYF
j_call: TRBJ1-1; d_call: .; v_call: TRBV4-3; clone_size: few; cdr3_nt: TGCGCCAGCAGCCAAGGTTGGGGGCGGGACGTAAGCACTGAAGCTTTCTTT; cdr3_aa: CASSQGWGRDVSTEAFF
j_call: TRBJ1-5; d_call: .; v_call: TRBV6-1; clone_size: .; cdr3_nt: TGTGCCAGCAGTGGAAAGGGGCCCCCTTTTGCCCAGCATTTT; cdr3_aa: CASSGKGPPFAQHF
j_call: TRBJ2-7; d_call: TRBD2; v_call: TRBV29-1; clone_size: .; cdr3_nt: TGCAGCGTGGGAGGGGCCGTTTCCTACGAGCAGTACTTC; cdr3_aa: CSVGGAVSYEQYF
j_call: TRBJ2-2; d_call: .; v_call: TRBV6-1; clone_size: .; cdr3_nt: TGTGCCAGCAGTCCATCCACTCTAGGGGTGGCCGGGGAGCTGTTTTTT; cdr3_aa: CASSPSTLGVAGELFF
j_call: TRBJ2-2; d_call: TRBD1; v_call: TRBV5-5; clone_size: .; cdr3_nt: TGTGCCAGCAGCTCTGACAGGGGATTTTTCACCGGGGAGCTGTTTTTT; cdr3_aa: CASSSDRGFFTGELFF
j_call: TRBJ2-3; d_call: TRBD1; v_call: TRBV7-6; clone_size: .; cdr3_nt: TGTGCCAGCAGCTTAGTGGGTGACCGGGACAGTCTTCCCACAGATACGCAGTATTTT; cdr3_aa: CASSLVGDRDSLPTDTQYF
j_call: TRBJ2-7; d_call: .; v_call: TRBV20-1; clone_size: .; cdr3_nt: TGCAGTGCTAGCCTGCTCAGGTTTGGCGAGCAGTACTTC; cdr3_aa: CSASLLRFGEQYF
j_call: TRBJ2-7; d_call: .; v_call: TRBV15; clone_size: many; cdr3_nt: TGTGCCACCAGCAGAGATAGGTACGAGCAGTACTTC; cdr3_aa: CATSRDRYEQYF
j_call: TRBJ2-1; d_call: .; v_call: TRBV20-1; clone_size: .; cdr3_nt: TGCAGTGCCACCGGGACAATCTACAATGAGCAGTTCTTC; cdr3_aa: CSATGTIYNEQFF
j_call: TRBJ2-2; d_call: .; v_call: TRBV20-1; clone_size: few; cdr3_nt: TGCAGTGCTAGCCTCCTGAGGGCCGGGGAGCTGTTTTTT; cdr3_aa: CSASLLRAGELFF
j_call: TRBJ2-7; d_call: TRBD2; v_call: TRBV5-1; clone_size: .; cdr3_nt: TGCGCCAGCAGCTTGGTTGTTAGCGGGGGCGTCGGGTACGAGCAGTACTTC; cdr3_aa: CASSLVVSGGVGYEQYF
j_call: TRBJ2-7; d_call: .; v_call: TRBV4-2; clone_size: few; cdr3_nt: TGTGCCAGCAGCCAGGATATACCGACACGCTACGAGCAGTACTTC; cdr3_aa: CASSQDIPTRYEQYF
j_call: TRBJ2-3; d_call: .; v_call: TRBV29-1; clone_size: .; cdr3_nt: TGCAGCGTAACCCCGATAAAGGGCACAGATACGCAGTATTTT; cdr3_aa: CSVTPIKGTDTQYF
j_call: TRBJ2-5; d_call: TRBD2; v_call: TRBV7-3; clone_size: .; cdr3_nt: TGTGCCAGCAGCTTCCTAGCGGGAGGGTTGGAGACCCAGTACTTC; cdr3_aa: CASSFLAGGLETQYF
j_call: TRBJ1-1; d_call: .; v_call: TRBV12-3/TRBV12-4; clone_size: many; cdr3_nt: TGTGCCAGCAGTTTAGGGGGGGACATGAACACTGAAGCTTTCTTT; cdr3_aa: CASSLGGDMNTEAFF
j_call: TRBJ1-1; d_call: .; v_call: TRBV7-9; clone_size: few; cdr3_nt: TGTGCCAGCAGCCCAGCCCCCCGAGTGACTCCAAACACTGAAGCTTTCTTT; cdr3_aa: CASSPAPRVTPNTEAFF
j_call: TRBJ2-7; d_call: .; v_call: TRBV6-1; clone_size: many; cdr3_nt: TGTGCCAGCAGTGTTGGTGGGTCCTACGAGCAGTACTTC; cdr3_aa: CASSVGGSYEQYF
j_call: TRBJ2-7; d_call: .; v_call: TRBV7-9; clone_size: .; cdr3_nt: TGTGCCAGCAGCGGAACGACAGGATCCTACGAGCAGTACTTC; cdr3_aa: CASSGTTGSYEQYF
j_call: TRBJ2-5; d_call: .; v_call: TRBV25-1; clone_size: many; cdr3_nt: TGTGCCAGCAGTGAATCTGGCTACCAAGAGACCCAGTACTTC; cdr3_aa: CASSESGYQETQYF
j_call: TRBJ2-7; d_call: .; v_call: TRBV4-2; clone_size: few; cdr3_nt: TGTGCCAGCAGCCCCCTTTCCGGGTCGAGCTCCTACGAGCAGTACTTC; cdr3_aa: CASSPLSGSSSYEQYF
j_call: TRBJ2-1; d_call: TRBD1; v_call: TRBV9; clone_size: .; cdr3_nt: TGTGCCAGCAGCAAACGACAGGGATTGAGCTACAATGAGCAGTTCTTC; cdr3_aa: CASSKRQGLSYNEQFF
j_call: TRBJ1-6; d_call: TRBD1; v_call: TRBV19; clone_size: .; cdr3_nt: TGTGCCAGTAGACCAGGGGGCTCGGCACCCCTCCACTTT; cdr3_aa: CASRPGGSAPLHF
j_call: TRBJ1-1; d_call: TRBD1; v_call: TRBV27; clone_size: few; cdr3_nt: TGTGCCAGCAGTCTGACAGGGGGCTGGTCTGAAGCTTTCTTT; cdr3_aa: CASSLTGGWSEAFF
j_call: TRBJ2-1; d_call: .; v_call: TRBV6-2/TRBV6-3; clone_size: few; cdr3_nt: TGTGCCAGCAGTAGATCGATCAGCTCCTACAATGAGCAGTTCTTC; cdr3_aa: CASSRSISSYNEQFF
j_call: TRBJ2-5; d_call: .; v_call: TRBV20-1; clone_size: many; cdr3_nt: TGCAGTGCTAGGGGTCCGGAGACCCAGTACTTC; cdr3_aa: CSARGPETQYF
j_call: TRBJ2-7; d_call: .; v_call: TRBV29-1; clone_size: many; cdr3_nt: TGCAGCGTTGGAGAGGCGGGGTCCGAGCAGTACTTC; cdr3_aa: CSVGEAGSEQYF